This is a list of T cell receptor beta chains from one sample in a study of cytomegalovirus exposure and HLA in healthy donors. The repertoire was sequenced with immunoSEQ multiplex PCR; TCRdb's copy has only in-frame clones and lacks some. Listed are approximately 120,000 clones; about 2.2% falls within the top ten. The sample was PBMCs. These receptors came from a man aged 35 to 55 in good health and CMV-seronegative. Both conserved end residues are part of each CDR3. D genes are given only for firm matches.

TRBV27	TRBJ2-2	NA	CASSHRGGDFGELFF	TGTGCCAGCAGCCACAGAGGGGGAGATTTCGGGGAGCTGTTTTTT
TRBV5-4	TRBJ1-2	NA	CASSLAQYYGYTF	TGTGCCAGCAGCTTGGCCCAGTACTATGGCTACACCTTC
TRBV19	TRBJ1-5	TRBD1	CASKTGTGLLPQHF	TGTGCCAGCAAGACCGGGACAGGTCTCTTGCCCCAGCATTTT
TRBV11-2	TRBJ1-1	TRBD1	CASSPRQGLTEAFF	TGTGCCAGCAGCCCCCGACAGGGGCTCACTGAAGCTTTCTTT
TRBV7-9	TRBJ2-2	NA	CASSFLLSPGLPNTGELFF	TGTGCCAGCAGCTTTCTTCTCTCGCCGGGACTCCCGAACACCGGGGAGCTGTTTTTT
TRBV9	TRBJ2-3	NA	CASSSGPPDTQYF	TGTGCCAGCAGCTCGGGTCCCCCAGATACGCAGTATTTT
TRBV30	TRBJ1-5	NA	CAWRDGLNQPQHF	TGTGCCTGGAGGGACGGACTCAATCAGCCCCAGCATTTT
TRBV5-6	TRBJ1-4	NA	CASSYDRSTNEKLFF	TGTGCCAGCAGCTATGACAGATCAACTAATGAAAAACTGTTTTTT
TRBV19	TRBJ1-2	NA	CASTPARGGNYGYTF	TGTGCCAGTACCCCCGCCCGAGGGGGAAACTATGGCTACACCTTC
TRBV9	TRBJ2-7	TRBD2	CASSVGLAGHSYEQYF	TGTGCCAGCAGCGTAGGCTTAGCGGGCCACTCCTACGAGCAGTACTTC
TRBV6-6	TRBJ2-7	TRBD2	CASRRTSGGSYEQYF	TGTGCCAGCAGACGGACTAGCGGGGGCTCCTACGAGCAGTACTTC
TRBV28	TRBJ2-3	TRBD1	CASRDRGRAGTDTQYF	TGTGCCAGCAGGGACAGGGGGCGGGCAGGGACAGATACGCAGTATTTT
TRBV5-1	TRBJ1-2	NA	CASSLDPGYGYTF	TGCGCCAGCAGCTTGGACCCGGGCTATGGCTACACCTTC
TRBV6-5	TRBJ2-4	NA	CASRNRELAKNIQYF	TGTGCCAGCAGAAACAGGGAACTAGCCAAAAACATTCAGTACTTC
TRBV5-1	TRBJ2-7	TRBD1	CASSFSGTGTYEQYF	TGCGCCAGCAGCTTCTCCGGGACAGGGACATACGAGCAGTACTTC
TRBV7-8	TRBJ2-3	NA	CASSLPLIRDNPTDTQYF	TGTGCCAGCAGCTTACCCTTGATCCGGGACAATCCCACAGATACGCAGTATTTT
TRBV5-1	TRBJ2-1	NA	CASSLGEGREQFF	TGCGCCAGCAGCTTGGGAGAGGGCAGGGAGCAGTTCTTC
TRBV6-1	TRBJ2-1	NA	CAILTLANEQFF	TGTGCCATATTAACCCTGGCTAATGAGCAGTTCTTC
TRBV5-4	TRBJ2-3	NA	CASSRSSDTQYF	TGTGCCAGCAGCCGTTCTTCAGATACGCAGTATTTT
TRBV11-3	TRBJ2-7	NA	CATKESGLGLGATEQYF	TGTGCCACCAAAGAATCCGGTTTGGGTCTGGGCGCAACCGAGCAGTACTTC
TRBV29-1	TRBJ2-4	NA	CSVRLRLAKNIQYF	TGCAGCGTTCGACTACGACTAGCCAAAAACATTCAGTACTTC
TRBV9	TRBJ2-7	TRBD2	CASSVHGREGTEQYF	TGTGCCAGCAGCGTACACGGGCGGGAGGGTACCGAGCAGTACTTC
TRBV6-6	TRBJ2-1	NA	CASSPFLQVNEQFF	TGTGCCAGCAGCCCCTTCCTACAGGTCAATGAGCAGTTCTTC
TRBV7-5	TRBJ2-1	NA	CARSLGWEKHNEQFF	TGTGCCAGAAGCTTAGGGTGGGAGAAGCACAATGAGCAGTTCTTC
TRBV11-2	TRBJ2-5	TRBD1	CASSLGRGTGGETQYF	TGTGCCAGCAGCTTAGGGCGCGGGACAGGAGGGGAGACCCAGTACTTC
TRBV30	TRBJ2-3	NA	CARASGGYTQYF	TGTGCCCGTGCCTCCGGGGGATATACGCAGTATTTT
TRBV6-1	TRBJ1-4	TRBD1	CASSEVTEGTAFF	TGTGCCAGCAGTGAAGTAACGGAAGGGACAGCGTTTTTT
TRBV5-1	TRBJ2-1	NA	CASSLGPYSSYNEQFF	TGCGCCAGCAGCTTGGGCCCCTACAGCTCCTACAATGAGCAGTTCTTC
TRBV7-9	TRBJ1-2	TRBD1	CASSQPGQGIHGYTF	TGTGCCAGCAGCCAGCCCGGACAGGGAATACATGGCTACACCTTC
TRBV4-1	TRBJ2-5	NA	CASSPTGTGERETQYF	TGCGCCAGCAGCCCTACTGGGACGGGGGAACGGGAGACCCAGTACTTC
TRBV10-3	TRBJ2-7	TRBD1	CATRGFGQGTGEQYF	TGTGCCACTCGGGGATTTGGGCAGGGGACAGGCGAGCAGTACTTC